The sample holds many counts of the clone carrying this TCR beta chain. Using its own MiXCR run on the 5' RACE reads, TCRdb lists one record per CDR3 protein. Of around 300,000 distinct CDR3 sequences detected, around 8% appear once; the ten largest clones hold 20% to 25%. The data stem from a study of T-cell memory formation after mild COVID-19. The CDR3 totals 14 residues. Per germline, CDR1 SEHNR and CDR2 FQNEAQ (reference sequence). V was pared by 5 bases and J by 8 bases, with 16 bases between. Sequencing was performed on PBMCs or a T cell subset sorted from them (not recorded which). The V and J genes are TRBV7-9 and TRBJ2-1; D tentatively fits TRBD1 or TRBD2 (5 bases each). This receptor was identified in a man aged 18 to 35 who had mild COVID-19 (a few samples of this study predate the infection). Cell type and time point are not known. The chain's CDR3 is CASSPRDRRDEQFF. The CDR3 coding sequence is TGTGCCAGCAGCCCAAGGGACCGCCGGGATGAGCAGTTCTTC. The variable domain in full, with the rest retrieved from reference TRBV7-9 and TRBJ2-1, is DTGVSQNPRHKITKRGQNVTFRCDPISEHNRLYWYRQTLGQGPEFLTYFQNEAQLEKSRLLSDRFSAERPKGSFSTLEIQRTEQGDSAMYLCASSPRDRRDEQFFGPGTRLTVL.